The present T cell receptor (beta chain) was sequenced within a study of PD-L1 blockade in urothelial cancer. Profiled with immunoSEQ multiplex PCR; TCRdb holds only in-frame clones, not every one. The sample lists under 85,000 clones; 85% to 95% were seen once. The time point was: peripheral blood 6 weeks after treatment start. The CDR3 is made up of 13 amino acids. Germline lookup yields CDR1 MGHRA and CDR2 YSYEKL. V lost 2 bases to trimming and J lost 0 bases, with 3 bases between them. The specimen was PBMCs, collected around atezolizumab (anti-PD-L1) treatment. The TCR comes from a woman older than 75 with urothelial cancer. The V gene is TRBV4-1, the J gene TRBJ2-3; D is uncertain. The CDR3 DNA sequence: TGCGCCAGCAGCCAACAAAGCACAGATACGCAGTATTTT. Encoded protein: CASSQQSTDTQYF.